This passage covers 19 T cell receptor beta chains from one sample sequenced in a study of T cells in Graves' hyperthyroidism and ophthalmopathy. TCR beta CDR3 regions were amplified from RNA transcripts. A set of HTBI primers served as the primers for a first-round RT-PCR of the TCR CDR3. TCRdb re-analysed the multiplex PCR reads in MiXCR, keeping a single row per CDR3 protein. The sample contains hundreds of thousands of distinct CDR3 sequences, approximately 36% of which appear only once. Sequencing input: blood. These receptors all stem from a woman aged 40 to 50 with Graves' hyperthyroidism.

This chain links TRBV11-2 with TRBJ1-6, with unresolved D. CDR3 length: 13 amino acids. V lost 5 bases and J 8 bases, leaving 10 bases between the germline ends. Per germline, CDR1 SGHAT and CDR2 FQNNGV. The DNA for the CDR3 is TGTGCCAGCAGCGAAGGTGGGGATTCACCCCTCCACTTT. Translating gives CASSEGGDSPLHF. Variable domain in full (rest from reference TRBV11-2 and TRBJ1-6): EAGVAQSPRYKIIEKRQSVAFWCNPISGHATLYWYQQILGQGPKLLIQFQNNGVVDDSQLPKDRFSAERLKGVDSTLKIQPAKLEDSAVYLCASSEGGDSPLHFGNGTRLTVT.

The chain is built from TRBV6-5 and TRBJ2-7; 7 bases fit TRBD1. V was pared by 0 bases and J by 2 bases, with 10 bases of the junction left unmatched. Germline CDR1 and CDR2: MNHEY and SVGAGI. The CDR3 is 17 residues long. The CDR3 is CASSYSTGSGIPYEQYF. The CDR3 nucleotides read TGTGCCAGCAGTTACTCGACAGGGAGCGGAATCCCCTACGAGCAGTACTTC.

The chain is built from TRBV10-1 and TRBJ2-3; 12 bases align to TRBD2. V lost 5 bases, J lost 6 bases, and 6 bases stayed unmatched. The CDR3 has 15 residues. Germline CDR1 is WNHNN and CDR2 is SYGVQD (reference sequence). The CDR3 spells CASSPSGRAGDTQYF. CDR3 sequence (DNA): TGCGCCAGCAGTCCTAGCGGGAGGGCCGGGGATACGCAGTATTTT.

V usage is TRBV4-1 and J usage is TRBJ2-7, with TRBD2 identical over 9 bases. Germline V gene data show CDR1 as MGHRA and CDR2 as YSYEKL. The CDR3 extends over 16 amino acids. Losses at the gene ends were 4 bases for V and 1 base for J; bases not matched to a gene: 8. CDR3 sequence: CASSLEPSGVSYEQYF. In nucleotides, the CDR3 is TGCGCCAGCAGCCTAGAACCTAGCGGGGTATCCTACGAGCAGTACTTC.

Many counts were recorded for this clonotype. The V gene is TRBV6-6, the J gene TRBJ1-5; D unclear. Germline V lookup: CDR1 MNHNY, CDR2 SVGAGI (reference sequence). V was pared by 2 bases and J by 8 bases, with 16 bases between. This CDR3 contains 15 residues. CDR3 nucleotides: TGTGCCAGCAGTTACGATTCGGGTGCCACCAAGCCCCAGCATTTT. It translates to CASSYDSGATKPQHF.

Note on this clonotype: This may be a read error: a much more frequent sequence differs by one nucleotide. The rearrangement links TRBV10-3 to TRBJ1-1; D remains ambiguous. Germline V gene data show CDR1 as ENHRY and CDR2 as SYGVKD. The CDR3 extends over 15 amino acids. CDR3 in DNA: TGTACCATCAGTGATGCCCGGACGGCCGTGGGAGAAGCTTTCTTT. Its translation: CTISDARTAVGEAFF.

At least ten counts were recorded for this clonotype. The chain has TRBV7-2 and TRBJ1-2, with TRBD1 identical over 7 bases. This CDR3 has 16 amino acids. Losses at the gene ends were 1 base for V and 0 bases for J; bases not matched to a gene: 5. Germline V gene data show CDR1 as SGHTA and CDR2 as FQGNSA. The CDR3 coding sequence is TGTGCCAGCAGCTTAGGGACAGGCGTCCCTAACTATGGCTACACCTTC. Its translation is CASSLGTGVPNYGYTF.

The chain employs TRBV7-2 and TRBJ1-4; weak D call: TRBD1 (6 bases). This CDR3 has 14 residues. Germline lookup yields CDR1 SGHTA and CDR2 FQGNSA. V was shortened by 5 bases and J by 7 bases, with 14 bases between the two germline ends. The CDR3 DNA sequence: TGTGCCAGCAGCATGGACAGAGATCCTGAAAAACTGTTTTTT. Translating gives CASSMDRDPEKLFF.

This clonotype was recorded at least ten times. The chain has TRBV7-2 and TRBJ1-5; D may be TRBD1 (6 bases). This CDR3 is built from 15 residues. CDR1 and CDR2 from the germline V gene are SGHTA and FQGNSA. V lost 3 bases to trimming and J lost 2 bases, with 11 bases between them. CDR3 nucleotide sequence: TGTGCCAGCAGCTTGGGGGGCAAGGGCAATCAGCCCCAGCATTTT. Protein product: CASSLGGKGNQPQHF.

The chain carries TRBV6-5 and TRBJ2-7, with D uncertain. The germline V gene has CDR1 MNHEY and CDR2 SVGAGI. The CDR3 totals 13 residues. Trimming took 2 bases from V and 5 from J, leaving 10 bases between them. DNA for the CDR3: TGTGCCAGCAGTTACACCGGCAGCGACGAGCAGTACTTC. Translating it yields CASSYTGSDEQYF.

Details on this clonotype: A read error may be the cause here, since a much bigger clone is one base away. This chain uses TRBV7-2 with TRBJ2-7; D remains ambiguous. Germline CDR1 is SGHTA and CDR2 is FQGNSA. This CDR3 spans 15 amino acids. This CDR3 is CASSRSPDTSYEQHF. CDR3 nucleotides: TGTGCCAGCAGCCGGAGTCCCGACACCTCCTACGAGCAGCACTTC.

This clonotype was observed many times. The chain employs TRBV4-1 and TRBJ1-1, with D possibly being TRBD1 (5 bases). The CDR3 contains 13 residues. Germline V gene lookup returns CDR1 MGHRA and CDR2 YSYEKL. V shed 6 bases and J shed 6 bases, with 14 bases lying between them. The CDR3 nucleotides are TGCGCCAGCAGTCAAACGGGGCGTGCTGAAGCTTTCTTT. It codes for CASSQTGRAEAFF.

This clonotype was seen a handful of times. This sequence joins TRBV7-9 and TRBJ1-3, with D unresolved. The V and J ends lost 4 bases and 3 bases respectively, with 10 bases between them. Per the germline V gene, CDR1 is SEHNR and CDR2 is FQNEAQ (reference sequence). This CDR3 comprises 14 residues. In DNA form, the CDR3 reads TGTGCCAGCAGCTCGACGGCCTTTGGAAACACCATATATTTT. Encoded protein: CASSSTAFGNTIYF.

This clonotype has only a few counts. The chain couples TRBV20-1 to TRBJ1-1, with 7 bases that match TRBD1. CDR1 is DFQATT, CDR2 SNEGSKA, per germline (reference sequence). There are 14 residues in the CDR3. After removal of 4 bases from V and 2 bases from J, the junction contained 7 bases not matched to a gene. CDR3 DNA: TGCAGTGCTATGGGGACAGACAAAAACACTGAAGCTTTCTTT. Translating it yields CSAMGTDKNTEAFF.

The chain employs TRBV7-2 and TRBJ2-5, with TRBD2 identical over 7 bases. Germline lookup yields CDR1 SGHTA and CDR2 FQGNSA. The CDR3 loop spans 16 amino acids. The trim removed 6 bases at V and 7 bases at J, leaving 17 bases unmatched. The CDR3 loop is CASSTLGGVREGTQYF. In DNA, the CDR3 is TGTGCCAGCAGTACCCTGGGGGGGGTTCGGGAAGGGACCCAGTACTTC.

A few counts support this clonotype. The CDR3 nucleotides read TGTGCCAGCAGTTTAGTCTCTCGGGGACACGAACGTCTCGAGCAGTACTTC. Its translation is CASSLVSRGHERLEQYF. V gene TRBV12-3 or TRBV12-4 combines with J gene TRBJ2-7; perhaps TRBD1 as D (6 bases). This CDR3 is built from 17 residues. V was cut by 1 base and J by 6 bases, with 22 bases left in between.

This clonotype appeared many times. The rearrangement uses TRBV10-3 and TRBJ1-3; no reliable D call. Germline-derived CDR1 and CDR2 are ENHRY and SYGVKD. With 2 bases removed from V and 1 base from J, the gap between germline ends came to 9 bases. The CDR3 has 15 amino acids. Written as DNA, the CDR3 is TGTGCCATCAGTGAGGGCGAACCTTCTGGAAACACCATATATTTT. This encodes CAISEGEPSGNTIYF.

This clonotype was counted ten times or more. V is TRBV7-9 and J is TRBJ1-4; possible D gene TRBD1, 5 bases. V was shortened by 6 bases and J by 3 bases, with 14 bases between the two germline ends. Per germline, CDR1 SEHNR and CDR2 FQNEAQ (reference sequence). The CDR3 contains 15 residues. The CDR3: CASRGYGASNEKLFF. The DNA for the CDR3 is TGTGCCAGCAGAGGTTACGGGGCTTCTAATGAAAAACTGTTTTTT.

This clonotype was seen repeatedly, ten times or more. No DNA is shown, since the ends of the CDR3 on it are uncertain; the CDR3 is the one TCRdb lists. The chain combines TRBV12-3 or TRBV12-4 with TRBJ1-2. The CDR3 has 11 residues if both end residues are counted. This chain's CDR3 is CASSFGDGYTF.